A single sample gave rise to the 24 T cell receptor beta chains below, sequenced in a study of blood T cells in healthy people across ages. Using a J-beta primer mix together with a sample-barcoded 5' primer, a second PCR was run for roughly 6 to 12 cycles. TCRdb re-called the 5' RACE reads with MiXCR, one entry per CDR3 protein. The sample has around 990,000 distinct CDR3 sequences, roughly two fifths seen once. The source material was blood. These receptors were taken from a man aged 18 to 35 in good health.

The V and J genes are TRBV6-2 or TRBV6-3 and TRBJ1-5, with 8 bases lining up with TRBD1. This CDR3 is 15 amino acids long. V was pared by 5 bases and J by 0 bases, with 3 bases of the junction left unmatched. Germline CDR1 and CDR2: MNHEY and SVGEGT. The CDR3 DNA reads TGTGCCAGCAGTGGGGGACAGGTTAGCAATCAGCCCCAGCATTTT. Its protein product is CASSGGQVSNQPQHF.

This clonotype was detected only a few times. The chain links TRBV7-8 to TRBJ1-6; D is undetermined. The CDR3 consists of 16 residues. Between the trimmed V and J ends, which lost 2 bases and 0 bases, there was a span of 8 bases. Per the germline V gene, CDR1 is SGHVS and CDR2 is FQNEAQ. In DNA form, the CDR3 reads TGTGCCAGCAGCTTAATCGGGAGCTCCTATAATTCACCCCTCCACTTT. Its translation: CASSLIGSSYNSPLHF.

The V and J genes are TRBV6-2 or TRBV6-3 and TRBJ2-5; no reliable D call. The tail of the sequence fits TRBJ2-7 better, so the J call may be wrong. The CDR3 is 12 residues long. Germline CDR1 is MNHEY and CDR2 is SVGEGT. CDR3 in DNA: TGTGCCAGCAGTGAAGGATACTACGAGCAGTACTTC. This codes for CASSEGYYEQYF.

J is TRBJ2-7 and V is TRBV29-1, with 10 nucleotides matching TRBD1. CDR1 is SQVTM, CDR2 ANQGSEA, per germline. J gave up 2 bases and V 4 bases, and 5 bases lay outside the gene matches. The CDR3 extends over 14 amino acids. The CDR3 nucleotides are TGCAGCGTTGTAGCGGGACAGGGGACCTACGAGCAGTACTTC. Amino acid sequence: CSVVAGQGTYEQYF.

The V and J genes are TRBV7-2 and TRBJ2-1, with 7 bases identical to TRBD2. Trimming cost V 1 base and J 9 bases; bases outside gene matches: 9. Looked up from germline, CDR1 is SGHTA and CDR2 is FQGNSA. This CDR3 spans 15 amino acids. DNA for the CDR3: TGTGCCAGCAGCTTAGTAGCGAGGTCGGGGGGTGAGCAGTTCTTC. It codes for CASSLVARSGGEQFF.

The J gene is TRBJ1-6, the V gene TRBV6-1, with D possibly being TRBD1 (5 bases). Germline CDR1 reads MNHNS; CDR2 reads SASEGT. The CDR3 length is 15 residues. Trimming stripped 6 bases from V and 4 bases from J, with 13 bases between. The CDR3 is CASRTGTPYNSPLHF. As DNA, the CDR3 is TGTGCCAGCAGAACCGGGACCCCATATAATTCACCCCTCCACTTT.

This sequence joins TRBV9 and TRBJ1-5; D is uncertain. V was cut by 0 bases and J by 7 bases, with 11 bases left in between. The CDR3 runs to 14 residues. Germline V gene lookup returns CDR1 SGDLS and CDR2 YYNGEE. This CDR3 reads CASSVEPGLQPQHF. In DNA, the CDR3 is TGTGCCAGCAGCGTAGAGCCAGGACTCCAGCCCCAGCATTTT.

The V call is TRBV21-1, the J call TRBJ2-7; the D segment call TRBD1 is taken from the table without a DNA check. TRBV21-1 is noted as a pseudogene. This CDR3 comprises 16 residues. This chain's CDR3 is CASSKAPQAASYEQYF. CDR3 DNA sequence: TGTGCCAGCAGCAAAGCCCCCCAGGCCGCCTCCTACGAGCAGTACTTC.

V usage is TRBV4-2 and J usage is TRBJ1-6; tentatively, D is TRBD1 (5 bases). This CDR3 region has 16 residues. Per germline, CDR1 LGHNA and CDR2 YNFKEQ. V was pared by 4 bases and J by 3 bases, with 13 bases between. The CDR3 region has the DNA TGTGCCAGCAGCCGTCGAGGGGCCGACTATAATTCACCCCTCCACTTT. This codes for CASSRRGADYNSPLHF.

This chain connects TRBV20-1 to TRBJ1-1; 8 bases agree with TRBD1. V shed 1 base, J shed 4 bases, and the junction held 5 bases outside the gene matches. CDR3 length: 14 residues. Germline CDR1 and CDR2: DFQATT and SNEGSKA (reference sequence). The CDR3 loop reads CSARGTGTSTEAFF. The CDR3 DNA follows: TGCAGTGCTAGAGGGACAGGGACTTCCACTGAAGCTTTCTTT.

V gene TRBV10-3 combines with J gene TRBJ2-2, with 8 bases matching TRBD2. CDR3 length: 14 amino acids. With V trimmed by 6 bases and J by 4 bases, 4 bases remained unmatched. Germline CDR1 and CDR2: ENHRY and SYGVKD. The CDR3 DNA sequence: TGTGCCATCAGGGGCGGGGGGCGCACCGGGGAGCTGTTTTTT. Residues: CAIRGGGRTGELFF.

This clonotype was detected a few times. The CDR3 reads CASSLSQSNQPQHF. The CDR3, as DNA: TGTGCCAGCAGTTTGAGTCAGAGCAATCAGCCCCAGCATTTT. The V gene is TRBV12-3 or TRBV12-4, the J gene TRBJ1-5; D uncertain. Trimming shortened V by 3 bases and J by 1 base, and 7 bases separated the two germline ends. The CDR3 has 14 residues.

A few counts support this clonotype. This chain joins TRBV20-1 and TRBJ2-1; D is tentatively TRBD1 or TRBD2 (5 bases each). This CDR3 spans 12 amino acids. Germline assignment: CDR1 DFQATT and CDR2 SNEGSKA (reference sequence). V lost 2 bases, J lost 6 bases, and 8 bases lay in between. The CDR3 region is CSARWGPNEQFF. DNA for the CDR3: TGCAGTGCTAGATGGGGACCCAATGAGCAGTTCTTC.

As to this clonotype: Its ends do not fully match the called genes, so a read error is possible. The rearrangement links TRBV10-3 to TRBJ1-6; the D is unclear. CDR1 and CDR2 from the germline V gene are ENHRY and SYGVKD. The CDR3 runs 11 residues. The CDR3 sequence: CAIGDNLPLHF. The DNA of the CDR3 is TGTGCCATCGGGGATAATTTACCCCTCCACTTT.

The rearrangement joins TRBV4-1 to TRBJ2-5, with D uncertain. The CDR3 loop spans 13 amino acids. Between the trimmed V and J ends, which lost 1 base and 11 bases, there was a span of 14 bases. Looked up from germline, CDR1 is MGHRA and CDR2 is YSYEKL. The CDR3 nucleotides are TGCGCCAGCAGCCAAGGCCCAACTAATGAGCAGTACTTC. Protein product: CASSQGPTNEQYF.

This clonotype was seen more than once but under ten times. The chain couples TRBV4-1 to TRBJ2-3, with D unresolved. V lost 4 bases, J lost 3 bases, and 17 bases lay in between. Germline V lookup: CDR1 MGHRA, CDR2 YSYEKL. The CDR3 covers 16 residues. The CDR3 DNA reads TGCGCCAGCAGCCCTTTAGGACCGATTATTACAGATACGCAGTATTTT. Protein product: CASSPLGPIITDTQYF.

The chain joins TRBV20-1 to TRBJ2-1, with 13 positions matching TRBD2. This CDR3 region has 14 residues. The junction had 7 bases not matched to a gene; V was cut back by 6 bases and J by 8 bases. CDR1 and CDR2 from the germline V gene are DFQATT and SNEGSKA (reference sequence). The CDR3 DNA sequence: TGCAGTGCCCAAACTAGCGGGGGGGCCTATGAGCAGTTCTTC. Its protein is CSAQTSGGAYEQFF.

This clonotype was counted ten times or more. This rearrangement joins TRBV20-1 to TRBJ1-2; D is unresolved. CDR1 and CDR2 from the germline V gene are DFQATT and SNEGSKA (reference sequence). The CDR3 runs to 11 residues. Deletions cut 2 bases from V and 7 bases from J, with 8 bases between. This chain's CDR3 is CSARRGFGYTF. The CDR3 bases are TGCAGTGCTAGACGAGGGTTTGGCTACACCTTC.

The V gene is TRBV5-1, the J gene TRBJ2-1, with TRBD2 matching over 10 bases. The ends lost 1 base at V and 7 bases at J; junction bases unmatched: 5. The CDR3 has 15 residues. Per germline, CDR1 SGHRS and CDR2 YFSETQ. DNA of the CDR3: TGCGCCAGCAGCTTGCGTACTAGCGGGGAGAATGAGCAGTTCTTC. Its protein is CASSLRTSGENEQFF.

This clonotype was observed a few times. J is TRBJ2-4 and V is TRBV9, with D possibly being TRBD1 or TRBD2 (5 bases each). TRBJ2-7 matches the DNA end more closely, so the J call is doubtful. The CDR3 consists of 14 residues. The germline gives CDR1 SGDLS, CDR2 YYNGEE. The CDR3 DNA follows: TGTGCCAGCAGCCTTCAGGGAGATGGCGGCGAGCAGTACTTC. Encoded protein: CASSLQGDGGEQYF.

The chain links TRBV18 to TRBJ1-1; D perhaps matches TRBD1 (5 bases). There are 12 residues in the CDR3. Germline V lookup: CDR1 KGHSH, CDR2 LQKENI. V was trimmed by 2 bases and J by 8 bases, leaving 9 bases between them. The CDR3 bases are TGTGCCAGCTCACCATCGACAGTCGAAGCTTTCTTT. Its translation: CASSPSTVEAFF.

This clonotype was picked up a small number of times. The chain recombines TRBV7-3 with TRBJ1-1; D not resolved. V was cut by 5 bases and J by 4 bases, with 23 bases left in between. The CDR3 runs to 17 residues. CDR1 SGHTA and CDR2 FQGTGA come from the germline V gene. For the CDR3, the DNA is TGTGCCAGCAGCCAAATACGTAGGCAGAACATGGGCACTGAAGCTTTCTTT. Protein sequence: CASSQIRRQNMGTEAFF. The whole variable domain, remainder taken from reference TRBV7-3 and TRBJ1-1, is GAGVSQTPSNKVTEKGKYVELRCDPISGHTALYWYRQSLGQGPEFLIYFQGTGAADDSGLPNDRFFAVRPEGSVSTLKIQRTERGDSAVYLCASSQIRRQNMGTEAFFGQGTRLTVV.

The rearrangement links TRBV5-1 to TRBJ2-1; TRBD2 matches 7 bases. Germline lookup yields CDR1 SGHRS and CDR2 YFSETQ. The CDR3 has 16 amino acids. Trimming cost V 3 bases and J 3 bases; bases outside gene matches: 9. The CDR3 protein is CASSSRASGYYNEQFF. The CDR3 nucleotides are TGCGCCAGCAGCTCCCGGGCTAGCGGATACTACAATGAGCAGTTCTTC.

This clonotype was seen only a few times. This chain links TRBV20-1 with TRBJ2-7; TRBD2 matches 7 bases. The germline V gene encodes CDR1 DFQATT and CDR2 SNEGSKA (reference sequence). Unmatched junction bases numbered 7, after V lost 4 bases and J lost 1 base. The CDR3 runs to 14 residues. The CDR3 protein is CSANRGELSYEQYF. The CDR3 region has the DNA TGCAGTGCTAACCGGGGGGAATTGTCCTACGAGCAGTACTTC.